This TCR beta chain was captured by sequencing in a study of control samples from healthy donors and cancer patients. Trimming stripped 0 bases from V and 11 bases from J, with 14 bases between. CDR1 and CDR2 (germline): GTSNPN, SVGIG (reference sequence). The CDR3 length is 13 residues. Assay: immunoSEQ multiplex PCR; the TCRdb copy retains only in-frame clones and omits some. The sample shows about 120,000 clones, roughly 89% of them seen only once. Sequenced sample: blood. The chain combines TRBV30 with TRBJ1-5; a weak D match, TRBD1 (6 bases). The source of this sequence is a man younger than 40 in good health. The CDR3 is CAWSVKGGRTQHF. Here the CDR3 DNA reads TGTGCCTGGAGTGTAAAGGGGGGCAGGACCCAGCATTTT.